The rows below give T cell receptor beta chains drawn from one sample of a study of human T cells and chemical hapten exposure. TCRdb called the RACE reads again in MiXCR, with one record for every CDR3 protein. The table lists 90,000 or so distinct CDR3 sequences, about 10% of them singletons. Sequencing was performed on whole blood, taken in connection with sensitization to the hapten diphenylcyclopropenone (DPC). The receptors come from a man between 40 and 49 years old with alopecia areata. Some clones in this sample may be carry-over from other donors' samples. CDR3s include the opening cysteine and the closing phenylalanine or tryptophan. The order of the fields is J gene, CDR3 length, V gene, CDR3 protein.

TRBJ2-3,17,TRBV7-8,CASSLRGWGTQTDTQYF
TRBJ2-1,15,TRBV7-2,CASSFLAGEDNEQFF
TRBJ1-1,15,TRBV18,CASSPPEGGNTEAFF
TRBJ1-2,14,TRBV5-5,CASSLEDRGYGYTF
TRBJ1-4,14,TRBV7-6,CASSLNTGNEKLFF
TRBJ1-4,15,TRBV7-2,CASSLGPTRYEKLFF
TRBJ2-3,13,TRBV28,CASSPTPWDTQYF
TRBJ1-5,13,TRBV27,CASSEYSNQPQHF
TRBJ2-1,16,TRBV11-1,CASSLLAGLRYNEQFF
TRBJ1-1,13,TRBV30,CAWSWGVHTEAFF
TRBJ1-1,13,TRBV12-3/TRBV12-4,CASSLAGKGGAFF
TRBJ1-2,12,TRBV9,CASSFTGYGYTF
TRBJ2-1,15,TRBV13,CASSSPGDREHEQFF
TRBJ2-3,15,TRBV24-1,CATSEKRTSTDTQYF
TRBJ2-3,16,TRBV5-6,CASSFMGPRSTDTQYF
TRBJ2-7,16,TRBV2,CASSEDMGRISYEQYF
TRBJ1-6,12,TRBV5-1,CASKTARSALHF
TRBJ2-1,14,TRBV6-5,CASSYGNSYNEQFF
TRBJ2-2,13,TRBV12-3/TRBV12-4,CASSLLDTGELFF
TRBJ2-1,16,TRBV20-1,CSAKDPSGDFYNEQFF
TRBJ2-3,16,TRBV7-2,CASSFRSGSRGDTQYF
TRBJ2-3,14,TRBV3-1,CASSQDQGVDTQYF
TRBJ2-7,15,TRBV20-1,CSAVRPGLLSYEQYF
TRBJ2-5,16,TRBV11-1,CASSRRGLADQETQYF
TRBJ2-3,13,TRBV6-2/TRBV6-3,CASAWSGTDTQYF
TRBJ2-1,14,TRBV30,CAWRRRGKTGEQFF
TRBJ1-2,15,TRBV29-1,CSAGTGTGVNRGYTF
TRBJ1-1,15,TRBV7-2,CASSPATGANTEAFF
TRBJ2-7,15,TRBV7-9,CASSPPGRELHEQYF
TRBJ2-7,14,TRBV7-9,CASSPRQGTYEQYF
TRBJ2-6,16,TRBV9,CASSGRGSSGANVLTF
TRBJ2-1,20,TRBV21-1,CASSPRETSGRALSYNEQFF
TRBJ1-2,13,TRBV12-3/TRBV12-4,CASSHRGARGYTF